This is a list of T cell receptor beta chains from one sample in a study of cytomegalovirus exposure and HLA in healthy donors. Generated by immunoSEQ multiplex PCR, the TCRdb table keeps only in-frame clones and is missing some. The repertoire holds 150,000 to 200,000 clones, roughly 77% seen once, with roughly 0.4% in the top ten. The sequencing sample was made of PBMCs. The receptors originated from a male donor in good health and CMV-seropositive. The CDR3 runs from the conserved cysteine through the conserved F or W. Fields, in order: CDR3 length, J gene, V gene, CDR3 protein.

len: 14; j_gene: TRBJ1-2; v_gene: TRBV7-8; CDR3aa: CASSVRQGNYGYTF
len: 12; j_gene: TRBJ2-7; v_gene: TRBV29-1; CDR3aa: CSAGQGVYEQYF
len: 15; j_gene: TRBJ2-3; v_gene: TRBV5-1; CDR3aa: CASSSGTPSTDTQYF
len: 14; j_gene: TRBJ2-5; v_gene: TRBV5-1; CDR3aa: CASSFIAGEETQYF
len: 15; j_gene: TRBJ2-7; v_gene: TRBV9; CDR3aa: CASSVRDRAGYEQYF
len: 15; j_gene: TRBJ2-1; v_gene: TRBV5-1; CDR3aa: CASSLEVDPGGEQFF
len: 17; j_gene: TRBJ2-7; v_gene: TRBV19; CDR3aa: CASSISYTLGGSYEQYF
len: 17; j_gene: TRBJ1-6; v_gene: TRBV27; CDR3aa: CASSIRQSGMSNSPLHF
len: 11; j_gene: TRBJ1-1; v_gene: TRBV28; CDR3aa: CASSEGTEAFF
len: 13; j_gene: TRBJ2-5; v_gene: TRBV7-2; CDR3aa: CASTDRLVGTQYF
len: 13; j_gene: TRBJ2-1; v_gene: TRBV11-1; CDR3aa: CASSRDFKNEQFF
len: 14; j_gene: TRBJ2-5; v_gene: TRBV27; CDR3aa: CASSLAGDQETQYF
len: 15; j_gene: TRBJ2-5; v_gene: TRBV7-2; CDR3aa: CASSFRRGAQETQYF
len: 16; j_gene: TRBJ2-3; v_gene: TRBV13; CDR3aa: CASSSRLGRTGDTQYF
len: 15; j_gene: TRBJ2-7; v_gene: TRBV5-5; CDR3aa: CASSLPGDNFYEQYF
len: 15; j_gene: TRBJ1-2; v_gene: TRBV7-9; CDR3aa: CASSSWATEDYGYTF
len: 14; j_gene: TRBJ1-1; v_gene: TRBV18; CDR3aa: CASSPYAGDTEAFF
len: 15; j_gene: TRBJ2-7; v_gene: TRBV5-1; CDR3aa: CASSAAYSERYEQYF
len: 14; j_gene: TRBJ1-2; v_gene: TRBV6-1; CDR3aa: CASSANRDRRGYTF
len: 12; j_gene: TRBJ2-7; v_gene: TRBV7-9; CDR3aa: CASSLGTREQYF
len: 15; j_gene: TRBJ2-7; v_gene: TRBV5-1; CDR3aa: CASSLVGRDSYEQYF
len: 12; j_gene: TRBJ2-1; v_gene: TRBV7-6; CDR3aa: CASSPLSGEQFF
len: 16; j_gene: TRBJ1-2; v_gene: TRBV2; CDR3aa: CASTRTAETTNYGYTF
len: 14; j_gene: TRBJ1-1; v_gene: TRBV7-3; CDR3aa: CASSLLGGRTEAFF
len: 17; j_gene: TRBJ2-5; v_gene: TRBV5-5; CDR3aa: CASSLFASGERGETQYF
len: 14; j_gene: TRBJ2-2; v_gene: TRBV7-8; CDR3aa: CASSPRTGGGELFF
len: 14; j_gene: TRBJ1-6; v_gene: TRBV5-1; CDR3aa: CASSFASINSPLHF
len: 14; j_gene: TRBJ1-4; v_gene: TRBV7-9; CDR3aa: CASGGGETNEKLFF
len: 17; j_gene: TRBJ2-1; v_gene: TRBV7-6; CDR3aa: CASSLELAGSTYNEQFF
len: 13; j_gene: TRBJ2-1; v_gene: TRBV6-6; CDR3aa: CASSFATGNEQFF
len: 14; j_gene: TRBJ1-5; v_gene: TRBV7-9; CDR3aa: CASSLTGGNQPQHF
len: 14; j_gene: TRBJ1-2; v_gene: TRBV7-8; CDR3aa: CASSSRTGGGGYTF
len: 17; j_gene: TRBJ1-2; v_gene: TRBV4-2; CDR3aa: CASSQGDGDPTRYGYTF
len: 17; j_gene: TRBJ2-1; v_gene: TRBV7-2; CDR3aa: CASSFQVGGQSYNEQFF
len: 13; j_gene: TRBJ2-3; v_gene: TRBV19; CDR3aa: CASSIQGADTQYF
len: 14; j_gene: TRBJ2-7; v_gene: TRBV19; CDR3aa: CASSPTSRVWEQYF
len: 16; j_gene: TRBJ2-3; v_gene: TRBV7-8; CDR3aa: CASSARLAEKTDTQYF
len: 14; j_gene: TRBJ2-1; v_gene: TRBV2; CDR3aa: CAGHRGGPYNEQFF
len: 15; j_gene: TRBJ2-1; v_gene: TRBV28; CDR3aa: CASSLVGTYPYEQFF
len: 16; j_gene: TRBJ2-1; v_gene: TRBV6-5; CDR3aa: CASSYSSGMGYNEQFF
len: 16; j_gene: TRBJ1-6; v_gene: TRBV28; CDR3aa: CASRTPGSSYNSPLHF
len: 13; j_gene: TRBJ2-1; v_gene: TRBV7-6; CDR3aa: CASSLTVYNEQFF
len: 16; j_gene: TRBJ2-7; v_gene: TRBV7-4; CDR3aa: CASSPLGGRPIYEQYF
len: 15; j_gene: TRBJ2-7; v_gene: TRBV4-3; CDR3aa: CASSPGITGVYEQYF
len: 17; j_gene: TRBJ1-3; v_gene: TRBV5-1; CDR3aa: CASSPEAGVFSGNTIYF
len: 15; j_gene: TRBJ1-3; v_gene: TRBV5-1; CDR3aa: CASSSQGVSGNTIYF
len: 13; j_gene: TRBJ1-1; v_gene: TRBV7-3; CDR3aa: CASSSQGGTEAFF
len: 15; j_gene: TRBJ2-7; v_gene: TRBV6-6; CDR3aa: CASSSWDRGLYEQYF
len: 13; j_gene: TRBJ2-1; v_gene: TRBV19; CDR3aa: CASSLLFYNEQFF
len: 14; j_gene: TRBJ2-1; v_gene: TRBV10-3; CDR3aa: CAISDPGTNNEQFF
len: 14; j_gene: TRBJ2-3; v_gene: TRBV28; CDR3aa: CASRVGVPIDTQYF
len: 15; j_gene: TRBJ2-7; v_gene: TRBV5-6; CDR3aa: CASSSRDRPVHEQYF